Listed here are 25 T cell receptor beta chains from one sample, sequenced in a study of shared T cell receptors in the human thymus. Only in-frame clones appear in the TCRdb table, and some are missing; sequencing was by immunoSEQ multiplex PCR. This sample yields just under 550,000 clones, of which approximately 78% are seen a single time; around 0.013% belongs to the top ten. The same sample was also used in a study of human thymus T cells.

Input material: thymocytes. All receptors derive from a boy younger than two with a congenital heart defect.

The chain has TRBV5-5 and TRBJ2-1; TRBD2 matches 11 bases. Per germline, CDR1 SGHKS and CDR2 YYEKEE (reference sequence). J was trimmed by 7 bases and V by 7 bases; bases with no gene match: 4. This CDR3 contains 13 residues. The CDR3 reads CASASSGRNEQFF. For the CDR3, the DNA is TGTGCCAGCGCGTCTAGCGGGAGGAATGAGCAGTTCTTC.

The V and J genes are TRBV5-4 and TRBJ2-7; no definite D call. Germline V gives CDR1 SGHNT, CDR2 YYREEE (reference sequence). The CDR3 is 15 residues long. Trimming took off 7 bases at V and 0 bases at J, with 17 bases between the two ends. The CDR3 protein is CASHPPGFTSYEQYF. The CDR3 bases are TGTGCCAGCCATCCCCCCGGGTTTACCTCCTACGAGCAGTACTTC.

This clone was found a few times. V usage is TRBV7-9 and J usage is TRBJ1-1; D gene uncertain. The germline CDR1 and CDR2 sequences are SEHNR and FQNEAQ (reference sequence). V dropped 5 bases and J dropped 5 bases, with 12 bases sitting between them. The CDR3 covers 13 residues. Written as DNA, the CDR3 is TGTGCCAGCAGCAGAGTATTGGAGACTGAAGCTTTCTTT. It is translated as CASSRVLETEAFF.

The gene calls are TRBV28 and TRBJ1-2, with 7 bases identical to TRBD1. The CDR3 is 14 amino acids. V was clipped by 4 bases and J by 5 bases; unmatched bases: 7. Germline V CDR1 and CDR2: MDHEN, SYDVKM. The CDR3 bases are TGTGCCAGCAGTTGTAGTACAGGGGTATATGGCTACACCTTC. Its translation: CASSCSTGVYGYTF.

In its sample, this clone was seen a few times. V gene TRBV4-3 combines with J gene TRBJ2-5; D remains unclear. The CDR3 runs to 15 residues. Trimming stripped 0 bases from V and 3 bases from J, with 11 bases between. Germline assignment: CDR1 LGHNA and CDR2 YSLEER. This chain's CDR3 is CASSQDPLLKETQYF. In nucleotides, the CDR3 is TGCGCCAGCAGCCAAGATCCCCTCTTAAAAGAGACCCAGTACTTC.

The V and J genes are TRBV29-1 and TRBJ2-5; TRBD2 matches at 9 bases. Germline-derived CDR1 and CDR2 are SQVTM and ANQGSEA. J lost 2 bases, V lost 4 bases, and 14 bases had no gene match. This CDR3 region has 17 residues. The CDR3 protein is CSVGEGPWTSEQETQYF. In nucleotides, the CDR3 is TGCAGCGTTGGGGAGGGACCGTGGACTAGCGAGCAAGAGACCCAGTACTTC. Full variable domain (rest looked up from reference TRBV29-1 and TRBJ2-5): SAVISQKPSRDICQRGTSLTIQCQVDSQVTMMFWYRQQPGQSLTLIATANQGSEATYESGFVIDKFPISRPNLTFSTLTVSNMSPEDSSIYLCSVGEGPWTSEQETQYFGPGTRLLVL.

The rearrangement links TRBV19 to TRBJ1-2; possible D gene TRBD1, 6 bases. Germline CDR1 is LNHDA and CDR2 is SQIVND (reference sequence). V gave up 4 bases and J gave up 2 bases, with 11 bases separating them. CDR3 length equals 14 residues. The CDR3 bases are TGTGCCAGTAGTAGGGGCAGGGGAAACTATGGCTACACCTTC. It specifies CASSRGRGNYGYTF.

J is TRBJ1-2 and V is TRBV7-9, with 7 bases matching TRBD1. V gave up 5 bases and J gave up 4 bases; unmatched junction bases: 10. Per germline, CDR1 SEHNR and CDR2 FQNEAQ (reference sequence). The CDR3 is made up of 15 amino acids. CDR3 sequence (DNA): TGTGCCAGCAGCGGAGGGAGACAGGGAATCTATGGCTACACCTTC. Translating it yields CASSGGRQGIYGYTF.

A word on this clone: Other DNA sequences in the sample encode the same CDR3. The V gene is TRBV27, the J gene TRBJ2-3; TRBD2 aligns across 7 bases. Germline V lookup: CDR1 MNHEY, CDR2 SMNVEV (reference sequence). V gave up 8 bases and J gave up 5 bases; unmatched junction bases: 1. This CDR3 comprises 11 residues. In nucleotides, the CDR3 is TGTGCCAGCTCGGGGGGAGATACGCAGTATTTT. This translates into CASSGGDTQYF.

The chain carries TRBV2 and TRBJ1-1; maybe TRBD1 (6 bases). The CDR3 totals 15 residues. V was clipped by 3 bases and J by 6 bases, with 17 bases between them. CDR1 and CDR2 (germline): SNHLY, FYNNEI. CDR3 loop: CASSEPGAAQAEAFF. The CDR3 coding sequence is TGTGCCAGCAGTGAGCCAGGGGCCGCCCAGGCTGAAGCTTTCTTT. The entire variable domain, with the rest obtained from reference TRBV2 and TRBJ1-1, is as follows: EPEVTQTPSHQVTQMGQEVILRCVPISNHLYFYWYRQILGQKVEFLVSFYNNEISEKSEIFDDQFSVERPDGSNFTLKIRSTKLEDSAMYFCASSEPGAAQAEAFFGQGTRLTVV.

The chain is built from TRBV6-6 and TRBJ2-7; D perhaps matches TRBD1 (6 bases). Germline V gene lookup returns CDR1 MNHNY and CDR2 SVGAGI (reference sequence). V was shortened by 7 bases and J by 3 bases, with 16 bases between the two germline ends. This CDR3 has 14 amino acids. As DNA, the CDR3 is TGTGCCAGCACTTTGAGGGGACATAGCTACGAGCAGTACTTC. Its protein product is CASTLRGHSYEQYF.

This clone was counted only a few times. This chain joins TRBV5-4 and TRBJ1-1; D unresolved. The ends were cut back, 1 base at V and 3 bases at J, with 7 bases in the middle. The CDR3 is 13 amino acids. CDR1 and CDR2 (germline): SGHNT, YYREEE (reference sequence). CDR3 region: CASSLRRDTEAFF. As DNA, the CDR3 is TGTGCCAGCAGCTTGCGACGGGACACTGAAGCTTTCTTT.

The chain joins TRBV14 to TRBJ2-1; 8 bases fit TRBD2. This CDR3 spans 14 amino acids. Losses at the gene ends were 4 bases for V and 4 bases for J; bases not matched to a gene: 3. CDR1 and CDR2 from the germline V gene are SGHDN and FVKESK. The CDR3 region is CASSPGLEYNEQFF. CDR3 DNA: TGTGCCAGCAGCCCGGGACTAGAATACAATGAGCAGTTCTTC.

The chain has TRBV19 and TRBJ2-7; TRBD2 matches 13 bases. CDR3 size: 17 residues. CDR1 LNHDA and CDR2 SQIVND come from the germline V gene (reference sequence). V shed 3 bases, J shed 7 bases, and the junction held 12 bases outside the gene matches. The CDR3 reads CASSIPGSGLAGAEQYF. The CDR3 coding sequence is TGTGCCAGTAGTATCCCCGGGAGTGGACTAGCGGGAGCAGAGCAGTACTTC.

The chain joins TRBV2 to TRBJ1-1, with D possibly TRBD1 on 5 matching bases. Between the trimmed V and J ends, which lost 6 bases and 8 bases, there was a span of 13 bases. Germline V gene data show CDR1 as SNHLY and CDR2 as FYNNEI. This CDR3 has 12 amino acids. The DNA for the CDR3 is TGTGCCAGCAGGGGGCGTCAGGGAGAAGCTTTCTTT. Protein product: CASRGRQGEAFF. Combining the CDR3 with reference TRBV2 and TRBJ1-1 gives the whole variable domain EPEVTQTPSHQVTQMGQEVILRCVPISNHLYFYWYRQILGQKVEFLVSFYNNEISEKSEIFDDQFSVERPDGSNFTLKIRSTKLEDSAMYFCASRGRQGEAFFGQGTRLTVV.

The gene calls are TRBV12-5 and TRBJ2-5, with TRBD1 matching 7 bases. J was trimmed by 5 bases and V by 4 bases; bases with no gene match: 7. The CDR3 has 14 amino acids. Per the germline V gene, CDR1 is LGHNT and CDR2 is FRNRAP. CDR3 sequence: CASGWATGEETQYF. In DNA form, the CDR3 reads TGTGCTAGTGGTTGGGCAACAGGGGAGGAGACCCAGTACTTC.

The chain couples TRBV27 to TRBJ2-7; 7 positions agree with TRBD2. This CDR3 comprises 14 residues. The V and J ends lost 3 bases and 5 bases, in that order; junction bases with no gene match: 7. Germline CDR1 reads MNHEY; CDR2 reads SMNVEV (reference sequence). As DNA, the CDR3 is TGTGCCAGCAGTTTGGCGGGAGAAATCCACGAGCAGTACTTC. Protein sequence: CASSLAGEIHEQYF.

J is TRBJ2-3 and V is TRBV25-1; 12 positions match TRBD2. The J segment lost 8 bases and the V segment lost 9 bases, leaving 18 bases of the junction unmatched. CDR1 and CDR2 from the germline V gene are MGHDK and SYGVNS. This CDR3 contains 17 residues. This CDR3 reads CASLGASGREHRFTQYF. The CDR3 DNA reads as TGTGCCAGTTTAGGGGCTAGCGGGAGGGAGCACAGATTTACGCAGTATTTT.

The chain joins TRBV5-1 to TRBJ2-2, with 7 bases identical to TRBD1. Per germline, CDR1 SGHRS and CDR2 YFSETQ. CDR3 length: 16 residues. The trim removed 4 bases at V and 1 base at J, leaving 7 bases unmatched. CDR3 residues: CASSGPGQKNTGELFF. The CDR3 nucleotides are TGCGCCAGCAGCGGGCCGGGACAGAAGAACACCGGGGAGCTGTTTTTT.

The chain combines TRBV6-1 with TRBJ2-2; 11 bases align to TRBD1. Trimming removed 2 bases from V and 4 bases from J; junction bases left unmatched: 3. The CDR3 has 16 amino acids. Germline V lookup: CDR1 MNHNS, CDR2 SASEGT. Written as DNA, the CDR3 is TGTGCCAGCAGTGAAAAGGGACAGGGGGGCACCGGGGAGCTGTTTTTT. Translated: CASSEKGQGGTGELFF.

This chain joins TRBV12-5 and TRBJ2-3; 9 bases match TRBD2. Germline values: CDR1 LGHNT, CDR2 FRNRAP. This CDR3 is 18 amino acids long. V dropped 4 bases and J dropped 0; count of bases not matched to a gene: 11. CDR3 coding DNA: TGTGCTAGTGGTTATGCGGGCGGGAGGGCCTTTAGCACAGATACGCAGTATTTT. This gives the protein CASGYAGGRAFSTDTQYF.

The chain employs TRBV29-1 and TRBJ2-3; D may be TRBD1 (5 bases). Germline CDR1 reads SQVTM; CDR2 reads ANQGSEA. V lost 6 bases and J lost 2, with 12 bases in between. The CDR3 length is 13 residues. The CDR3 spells CSVIWGTTDTQYF. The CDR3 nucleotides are TGCAGCGTGATTTGGGGCACCACAGATACGCAGTATTTT.

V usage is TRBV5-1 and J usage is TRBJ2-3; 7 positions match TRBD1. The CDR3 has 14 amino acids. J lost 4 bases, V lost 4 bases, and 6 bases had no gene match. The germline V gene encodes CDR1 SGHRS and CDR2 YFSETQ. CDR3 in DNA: TGCGCCAGCAGCCTCGTACAGGGGTCAGATACGCAGTATTTT. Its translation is CASSLVQGSDTQYF.

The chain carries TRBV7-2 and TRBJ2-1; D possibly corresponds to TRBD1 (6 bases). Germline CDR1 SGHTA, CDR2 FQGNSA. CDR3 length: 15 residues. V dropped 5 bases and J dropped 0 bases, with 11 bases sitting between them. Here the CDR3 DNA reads TGTGCCAGCAGCCCCGACAGGAGCTCCTACAATGAGCAGTTCTTC. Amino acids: CASSPDRSSYNEQFF.

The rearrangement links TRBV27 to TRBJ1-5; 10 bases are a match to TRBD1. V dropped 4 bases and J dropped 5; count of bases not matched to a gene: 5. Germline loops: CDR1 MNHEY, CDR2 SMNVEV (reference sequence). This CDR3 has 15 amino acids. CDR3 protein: CASSSRQGADQPQHF. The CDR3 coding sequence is TGTGCCAGCAGTTCCAGACAGGGGGCGGATCAGCCCCAGCATTTT.